Below, one T cell receptor beta chain is given with its context. These data originate in a study of blood T cell repertoires in COVID-19. Turning to the study itself: The United States, Italy and Spain were the sources of the acute and convalescent COVID-19 samples. T cells, B-cell-depleted T cells, or PBMCs supplied cDNA or gDNA.

CDR3 length equals 11 residues. Trimming removed 8 bases from V and 10 bases from J, with 11 bases in between. Authors' methods: Estimated nucleated cell counts came from reference gene primer amplification. The method was immunoSEQ multiplex PCR; TCRdb's version includes in-frame clones alone and lacks a portion of them. The V and J calls and clone size are taken from that table; D and trimming were inferred from the DNA. The table lists approximately 260,000 clones, around nine tenths of them singletons. The chain uses TRBV12-3 or TRBV12-4 and TRBJ1-4; no clear D gene. This sequence originates from a middle-aged man with acute or convalescent COVID-19. The source material was peripheral blood. The CDR3 sequence is CASFRGGKLFF. The DNA of the CDR3 is TGTGCCAGCTTTCGGGGTGGAAAACTGTTTTTT.